These 15 T cell receptor beta chains were sequenced from one sample in a study of T cells in Graves' hyperthyroidism and ophthalmopathy. TCR beta CDR3 regions were amplified from RNA. HTBI primers drove first-round RT-PCR of the TCR CDR3. TCRdb re-analysed the multiplex PCR reads in MiXCR, keeping a single row per CDR3 protein. The profile covers hundreds of thousands of distinct CDR3 sequences, with nearly 20% appearing a single time and roughly 44% taken by the ten largest. Sequencing used blood. These receptors were obtained from a middle-aged man with Graves' ophthalmopathy.

The chain joins TRBV6-2 or TRBV6-3 to TRBJ1-3; no clear D gene. The CDR3 covers 16 residues. Germline CDR1 MNHEY, CDR2 SVGEGT. V dropped 11 bases and J dropped 4 bases, with 24 bases sitting between them. The CDR3 sequence: CAPQRPAPMRGNTIYF. CDR3 coding DNA: TGTGCCCCCCAGCGTCCGGCTCCGATGCGGGGAAACACCATATATTTT.

Many counts were recorded for this clonotype. V usage is TRBV5-1 and J usage is TRBJ1-1; 10 positions agree with TRBD1. The CDR3 covers 18 residues. The trim removed 3 bases at V and 0 bases at J, leaving 11 bases unmatched. Germline V gene lookup returns CDR1 SGHRS and CDR2 YFSETQ. CDR3 in DNA: TGCGCCAGCAGCTCTCCGGCGGTGACAGGGGGCATGAACACTGAAGCTTTCTTT. It yields the protein CASSSPAVTGGMNTEAFF.

There are a few counts of this clonotype. This chain joins TRBV20-1 and TRBJ1-4; TRBD1 might be the D (6 bases). CDR1 and CDR2 from the germline V gene are DFQATT and SNEGSKA (reference sequence). This CDR3 region has 13 residues. Trimming shortened V by 0 bases and J by 9 bases, and 11 bases separated the two germline ends. The CDR3 sequence: CSARDPRGQKLFF. CDR3 nucleotides: TGCAGTGCTAGAGACCCCCGGGGGCAAAAACTGTTTTTT.

The chain carries TRBV9 and TRBJ2-2, with D maybe TRBD2 (5 bases). Trimming cost V 0 bases and J 4 bases, with 10 bases left between them. The CDR3 has 15 amino acids. The germline gives CDR1 SGDLS, CDR2 YYNGEE. The CDR3 DNA is TGTGCCAGCAGCGTAGGCCCTAGCAGCACCGGGGAGCTGTTTTTT. Protein product: CASSVGPSSTGELFF.

This clonotype appeared a few times. The chain couples TRBV10-3 to TRBJ2-7; 7 bases fit TRBD2. With V trimmed by 6 bases and J by 0 bases, 5 bases remained unmatched. Germline V gene sequence: CDR1 ENHRY, CDR2 SYGVKD. This CDR3 is built from 14 residues. The CDR3 reads CAIRPGTTSYEQYF. The CDR3 nucleotides read TGTGCCATCAGGCCCGGGACTACCTCCTACGAGCAGTACTTC.

For the CDR3, the DNA is TGCGCCAGCAGCTTGGCCACAGGGGTCACTGAAGCTTTCTTT. Translation: CASSLATGVTEAFF. The chain links TRBV5-1 to TRBJ1-1; 7 nucleotides match TRBD1. This CDR3 is built from 14 residues. The trim removed 0 bases at V and 4 bases at J, leaving 3 bases unmatched. CDR1 SGHRS and CDR2 YFSETQ come from the germline V gene.

This clonotype was seen only once. The genes are TRBV19 and TRBJ2-3; D not resolved. Trimming took off 3 bases at V and 4 bases at J, with 8 bases between the two ends. CDR3 length: 13 amino acids. Germline V gives CDR1 LNHDA, CDR2 SQIVND (reference sequence). The CDR3 here is CASSISPADTQYF. For the CDR3, the DNA is TGTGCCAGTAGTATTTCCCCCGCAGATACGCAGTATTTT.

The chain is built from TRBV4-1 and TRBJ1-2, with D uncertain. CDR3 size: 15 residues. Germline V gene sequence: CDR1 MGHRA, CDR2 YSYEKL. V lost 0 bases and J 5 bases, leaving 13 bases between the germline ends. The CDR3 DNA follows: TGCGCCAGCAGCCAAGAATTGTACAGCCATTATGGCTACACCTTC. Protein product: CASSQELYSHYGYTF.

This clonotype was detected a few times. The V and J genes are TRBV6-1 and TRBJ1-1; D ambiguous. The germline CDR1 and CDR2 sequences are MNHNS and SASEGT. The V gene lost 5 bases and the J gene lost 1 base, with 11 bases spanning the gap. This CDR3 contains 14 residues. This CDR3 is CASSIGKKNTEAFF. CDR3 nucleotides: TGTGCCAGCAGTATAGGGAAGAAGAACACTGAAGCTTTCTTT.

The gene calls are TRBV6-1 and TRBJ1-1, with D unresolved. Germline assignment: CDR1 MNHNS and CDR2 SASEGT. The V end was cut by 8 bases, the J end by 2 bases, with 12 bases between. This CDR3 is built from 13 residues. CDR3 sequence reads: CASLVLFNTEAFF. CDR3 DNA: TGTGCCAGCTTGGTACTCTTCAACACTGAAGCTTTCTTT.

The V call is TRBV20-1, the J call TRBJ2-3, with D uncertain. The CDR3 runs 15 residues. Per the germline V gene, CDR1 is DFQATT and CDR2 is SNEGSKA (reference sequence). The V end was cut by 3 bases, the J end by 0 bases, with 13 bases between. CDR3 bases: TGCAGTGCTAGTTCTTGGGGAACTAGCACAGATACGCAGTATTTT. The encoded protein is CSASSWGTSTDTQYF.

This chain uses TRBV12-3 or TRBV12-4 with TRBJ1-4, with D tentatively TRBD1 (6 bases). The V gene lost 5 bases and the J gene lost 8 bases, with 15 bases spanning the gap. The CDR3 runs 14 residues. CDR3 in DNA: TGTGCCAGCAGTCCTACAGGGTACTACGAAAAACTGTTTTTT. It is translated as CASSPTGYYEKLFF.

A few counts support this clonotype. Just one base apart from a much larger clone, this may be a read error. The V call is TRBV7-6, the J call TRBJ2-3; D is possibly TRBD2 (5 bases). The CDR3 is made up of 13 amino acids. V was pared by 4 bases and J by 3 bases, with 8 bases between. CDR1 SGHVS and CDR2 FNYEAQ come from the germline V gene. Here the CDR3 DNA reads TGTGCCAGCAGCTCAACTAGGACAGATACGCAGTATTTT. As protein: CASSSTRTDTQYF.

The table lists this clonotype with a few counts. This chain connects TRBV7-9 to TRBJ2-2; no definite D call. CDR1 SEHNR and CDR2 FQNEAQ come from the germline V gene (reference sequence). The CDR3 spans 10 residues. Trimming cost V 8 bases and J 7 bases, with 5 bases left between them. In nucleotides, the CDR3 is TGTGCCAGCGCCCACGGGGAGCTGTTTTTT. This gives the protein CASAHGELFF.

This clonotype was seen ten or more times. The chain couples TRBV18 to TRBJ2-5; D is undetermined. The CDR3 covers 12 residues. V was trimmed by 3 bases and J by 1 base, leaving 3 bases between them. CDR1 KGHSH and CDR2 LQKENI come from the germline V gene. CDR3 sequence (DNA): TGTGCCAGCTCACCCCTCCAAGAGACCCAGTACTTC. This gives the protein CASSPLQETQYF.